Presented here are 5 T cell receptor beta chains from one specimen sequenced in a study of OX40 agonist ivuxolimab in advanced cancers. The repertoire was sequenced with immunoSEQ multiplex PCR; TCRdb's copy has only in-frame clones and lacks some. The sample lists roughly 86,000 clones, approximately 90% occurring once. The sample was CD4+ or CD8+ T cells sorted from blood, taken in a trial of the OX40 agonist ivuxolimab. The receptors were sampled from an adult with an advanced solid tumor such as melanoma, head and neck, liver or kidney cancer.

CDR3 sequence reads: CASSFIQGSYEQYF. In DNA, the CDR3 is TGTGCCAGCAGCTTCATACAGGGCTCCTACGAGCAGTACTTC. The chain has TRBV5-4 and TRBJ2-7; D possibly corresponds to TRBD1 (6 bases). Deletions cut 2 bases from V and 0 bases from J, with 9 bases between. The CDR3 runs 14 residues. Per germline, CDR1 SGHNT and CDR2 YYREEE (reference sequence).

The gene calls are TRBV11-2 and TRBJ2-5, with D unclear. V lost 5 bases and J lost 4, with 11 bases in between. Germline V lookup: CDR1 SGHAT, CDR2 FQNNGV. The CDR3 is 13 residues long. Here the CDR3 DNA reads TGTGCCAGCAGCCGGGTTCTCCGAGAGACCCAGTACTTC. Its translation: CASSRVLRETQYF.

The chain joins TRBV9 to TRBJ2-3; TRBD2 agrees at 8 bases. Germline CDR1 and CDR2: SGDLS and YYNGEE. The CDR3 consists of 15 residues. V was pared by 4 bases and J by 3 bases, with 7 bases of the junction left unmatched. CDR3 nucleotides: TGTGCCAGCAGCTTACAGGGCGGGAGGACAGATACGCAGTATTTT. Translation: CASSLQGGRTDTQYF.

Here the CDR3 reads CASSLGVWHEQYF. CDR3 sequence (DNA): TGTGCCAGTAGTTTGGGGGTTTGGCACGAGCAGTACTTC. V usage is TRBV19 and J usage is TRBJ2-7; D may be TRBD1 or TRBD2 (5 bases each). Trimming took 5 bases from V and 5 from J, leaving 13 bases between them. CDR3 length equals 13 residues. CDR1 and CDR2 (germline): LNHDA, SQIVND (reference sequence).

The gene calls are TRBV2 and TRBJ1-6, with D maybe TRBD1 (5 bases). CDR1 is SNHLY, CDR2 FYNNEI, per germline. Trimming cost V 7 bases and J 9 bases, with 13 bases left between them. The CDR3 covers 13 residues. The CDR3: CASTRDLGSPLHF. CDR3 coding DNA: TGTGCCAGCACGCGGGACCTGGGTTCACCCCTCCACTTT.